The rows below give T cell receptor beta chains drawn from one sample of a study of cytomegalovirus exposure and HLA in healthy donors. TCRdb keeps only in-frame clones here, not all; method: immunoSEQ multiplex PCR. The sample shows approximately 150,000 clones, around 79% of them seen only once. Sample: PBMCs. The receptors shown here come from a human donor in good health. Each CDR3 is given with its conserved first and last residue. The order of the fields is clone size, D gene, V gene, CDR3 length, J gene, CDR3 DNA, CDR3 protein. The D gene is left open where the match is weak. Clone size is not always given. Where it is, it says once, few, many or a class for expanded clones.

clone_size: .
d_call: TRBD2
v_call: TRBV5-1
cdr3_length: 13
j_call: TRBJ2-7
cdr3_nt: TGCGCCAGCAGTACGACTAGCGGATACGAGCAGTACTTC
cdr3_aa: CASSTTSGYEQYF

clone_size: .
d_call: TRBD2
v_call: TRBV7-9
cdr3_length: 17
j_call: TRBJ2-7
cdr3_nt: TGTGCCAGCAGCATGGCCATGGGACTAGCGGGAAACTACGAGCAGTACTTC
cdr3_aa: CASSMAMGLAGNYEQYF

clone_size: .
d_call: TRBD2
v_call: TRBV14
cdr3_length: 18
j_call: TRBJ2-1
cdr3_nt: TGTGCCAGCAGCCCAGGAACGCGGCTAGCGGCAACCTACAATGAGCAGTTCTTC
cdr3_aa: CASSPGTRLAATYNEQFF

clone_size: .
d_call: .
v_call: TRBV5-4
cdr3_length: 11
j_call: TRBJ1-3
cdr3_nt: TGTGCCAGCAGCCGGGGAAACACCATATATTTT
cdr3_aa: CASSRGNTIYF

clone_size: .
d_call: .
v_call: TRBV2
cdr3_length: 18
j_call: TRBJ1-6
cdr3_nt: TGTGCCAGCATGGGACGGCGGGGCCACGACATTCTCAATTCACCCCTCCACTTT
cdr3_aa: CASMGRRGHDILNSPLHF

clone_size: .
d_call: TRBD2
v_call: TRBV7-9
cdr3_length: 15
j_call: TRBJ2-2
cdr3_nt: TGTGCCAGCAGCCCCGGCTTAGCGGGTTCCGGGGAGCTGTTTTTT
cdr3_aa: CASSPGLAGSGELFF

clone_size: .
d_call: TRBD1
v_call: TRBV18
cdr3_length: 19
j_call: TRBJ1-1
cdr3_nt: TGTGCCAGCTCACCAAGTCTTCCCCTAATGACAGGGGAGAACACTGAAGCTTTCTTT
cdr3_aa: CASSPSLPLMTGENTEAFF

clone_size: .
d_call: .
v_call: TRBV2
cdr3_length: 12
j_call: TRBJ2-7
cdr3_nt: TGTGCCAGCAGTGACTCGGGGAGTGGGCAGTACTTC
cdr3_aa: CASSDSGSGQYF

clone_size: once
d_call: TRBD1
v_call: TRBV25-1
cdr3_length: 13
j_call: TRBJ1-2
cdr3_nt: TGTGCCAGCAGGGGGACAGGGCCCTATGGCTACACCTTC
cdr3_aa: CASRGTGPYGYTF

clone_size: .
d_call: TRBD1
v_call: TRBV30
cdr3_length: 19
j_call: TRBJ1-1
cdr3_nt: TGTGCCTGGAGTCCTTATTCCGGGACAGTCTTAAAGGTTGACACTGAAGCTTTCTTT
cdr3_aa: CAWSPYSGTVLKVDTEAFF

clone_size: .
d_call: TRBD2
v_call: TRBV18
cdr3_length: 14
j_call: TRBJ2-1
cdr3_nt: TGTGCCAGCTCCTCTAGCGGGGGGGCGAATGAGCAGTTCTTC
cdr3_aa: CASSSSGGANEQFF